The 24 T cell receptor beta chains below all came from one sample that was sequenced in a study of blood T cell repertoires in COVID-19. Repertoires were generated with immunoSEQ multiplex PCR, while TCRdb's copy carries only in-frame clones and drops some. The sample includes 300,000 to 400,000 clones, around nine tenths of them seen just once. Sequencing input: PBMCs or T cells enriched from blood (not recorded which). These receptors were taken from a woman aged 30 to 39 with acute COVID-19.

The V call is TRBV6-5, the J call TRBJ2-5; 10 nucleotides align to TRBD1. Trimming removed 0 bases from V and 4 bases from J; junction bases left unmatched: 2. Per the germline V gene, CDR1 is MNHEY and CDR2 is SVGAGI. The CDR3 sequence is 15 residues long. The CDR3 loop is CASSYSWTGGETQYF. The CDR3 region has the DNA TGTGCCAGCAGTTACTCGTGGACAGGGGGAGAGACCCAGTACTTC.

This clone showed up just once. The chain carries TRBV19 and TRBJ1-1; D is uncertain. Trimming pared 2 bases from V and 4 bases from J, leaving 14 bases between. The CDR3 has 15 amino acids. Germline lookup yields CDR1 LNHDA and CDR2 SQIVND (reference sequence). The CDR3: CASSIYSPGSTEAFF. The DNA for the CDR3 is TGTGCCAGTAGTATATATTCTCCGGGATCCACTGAAGCTTTCTTT.

J is TRBJ2-1 and V is TRBV2; 8 bases map to TRBD2. This CDR3 region has 15 residues. Per the germline V gene, CDR1 is SNHLY and CDR2 is FYNNEI. The junction had 9 bases not matched to a gene; V was cut back by 5 bases and J by 6 bases. CDR3 coding DNA: TGTGCCAGCAGTTCGCTAGCGGGTGCCCTCAATGAGCAGTTCTTC. This gives the protein CASSSLAGALNEQFF.

CDR3 region: CASSLGTENSPLHF. The CDR3 DNA reads TGTGCCAGCAGCCTTGGGACAGAAAATTCACCCCTCCACTTT. The chain couples TRBV3-1 (or the pseudogene TRBV3-2) to TRBJ1-6; TRBD1 matches at 7 bases. The CDR3 runs 14 residues. CDR1 and CDR2 from the germline V gene are LGHDT and YNNKEL (reference sequence). V dropped 4 bases and J dropped 7; count of bases not matched to a gene: 4.

The chain couples TRBV12-3 or TRBV12-4 to TRBJ2-5, with 8 bases lining up with TRBD2. Trimming removed 6 bases from V and 5 bases from J; junction bases left unmatched: 5. The CDR3 totals 13 residues. CDR3 DNA: TGTGCCAGCAGGCCGGGACTAGAGGAGACCCAGTACTTC. It yields the protein CASRPGLEETQYF.

The gene calls are TRBV19 and TRBJ2-7, with TRBD1 matching over 8 bases. Germline V lookup: CDR1 LNHDA, CDR2 SQIVND (reference sequence). Trimming cost V 4 bases and J 2 bases; bases outside gene matches: 10. The CDR3 length is 16 residues. The DNA for the CDR3 is TGTGCCAGTAGTACCCTGGGACAGGAGACCACCTACGAGCAGTACTTC. Translated: CASSTLGQETTYEQYF.

CDR3 coding DNA: TGTGCCAGCAGCTTAGGGGGACAGGGAGGGGAGTACTTC. It yields the protein CASSLGGQGGEYF. The gene calls are TRBV7-9 and TRBJ2-7; 9 bases are a match to TRBD1. Trimming at V came to 1 base and at J to 11 bases, leaving 6 bases not matched to a gene. CDR1 SEHNR and CDR2 FQNEAQ come from the germline V gene (reference sequence). The CDR3 runs 13 residues.

The chain combines TRBV6-5 with TRBJ1-1; TRBD1 matches at 8 bases. After removal of 5 bases from V and 5 bases from J, the junction contained 10 bases not matched to a gene. The CDR3 consists of 15 residues. The germline gives CDR1 MNHEY, CDR2 SVGAGI. The CDR3 here is CASSRTGLFGTEAFF. The CDR3 nucleotides are TGTGCCAGCAGTCGGACAGGGCTATTTGGAACTGAAGCTTTCTTT.

This chain connects TRBV5-1 to TRBJ2-7, with 12 bases identical to TRBD1. Germline V gene sequence: CDR1 SGHRS, CDR2 YFSETQ. Unmatched junction bases numbered 2, after V lost 0 bases and J lost 7 bases. This CDR3 comprises 14 residues. The CDR3 coding sequence is TGCGCCAGCAGCTTGGGGGACAGGGGGCGGGAGCAGTACTTC. Residues: CASSLGDRGREQYF.

V and J are TRBV21-1 and TRBJ2-7; the D call in the table, TRBD1, was not verified against the DNA. TRBV21-1 is designated a pseudogene. The CDR3 totals 8 residues. The DNA for the CDR3 is TGTGCCAGCAGAGACAGGTACTTC. It encodes CASRDRYF.

Here the CDR3 DNA reads TGTGCCAGCAGCCAACTGAGCGGGGGGGCCGGCAATGAGCAGTTCTTC. This codes for CASSQLSGGAGNEQFF. The V call is TRBV5-5, the J call TRBJ2-1; the match to TRBD2 covers 10 bases. The germline CDR1 and CDR2 sequences are SGHKS and YYEKEE (reference sequence). The CDR3 is 16 amino acids. Losses at the gene ends were 4 bases for V and 6 bases for J; bases not matched to a gene: 10.

This chain links TRBV6-4 with TRBJ2-2, with TRBD1 identical over 7 bases. Germline V CDR1 and CDR2: MRHNA, SNTAGT. Trimming removed 5 bases from V and 6 bases from J; junction bases left unmatched: 6. The CDR3 consists of 14 residues. For the CDR3, the DNA is TGTGCCAGCAGTCCCGGGACAGAGGCCGGGGAGCTGTTTTTT. Translation: CASSPGTEAGELFF.

V and J are TRBV2 and TRBJ2-3, with a weak D call TRBD2 (5 bases). V lost 7 bases and J 2 bases, leaving 19 bases between the germline ends. Germline CDR1 SNHLY, CDR2 FYNNEI. The CDR3 contains 16 residues. This CDR3 reads CASNIPPTGDTDTQYF. The CDR3 DNA reads as TGTGCCAGCAACATACCACCTACCGGGGACACAGATACGCAGTATTTT.

V and J are TRBV18 and TRBJ2-7; TRBD1 is a possible D gene (6 bases). The CDR3 has 13 amino acids. The germline CDR1 and CDR2 sequences are KGHSH and LQKENI. V lost 1 base, J lost 6 bases, and 10 bases lay in between. The CDR3 sequence: CASSPLPGVEQYF. The CDR3 region has the DNA TGTGCCAGCTCACCACTCCCAGGGGTCGAGCAGTACTTC.

This clone showed up just once. This chain uses TRBV7-6 with TRBJ1-3; possible D gene TRBD1, 5 bases. V shed 1 base and J shed 2 bases, with 15 bases lying between them. Germline-derived CDR1 and CDR2 are SGHVS and FNYEAQ. The CDR3 totals 17 residues. In nucleotides, the CDR3 is TGTGCCAGCAGCTTAGACGCGGGGCACATTACTGGAAACACCATATATTTT. It encodes CASSLDAGHITGNTIYF. Based on the CDR3 plus reference TRBV7-6 and TRBJ1-3, the full variable domain is GAGVSQSPRYKVTKRGQDVALRCDPISGHVSLYWYRQALGQGPEFLTYFNYEAQQDKSGLPNDRFSAERPEGSISTLTIQRTEQRDSAMYRCASSLDAGHITGNTIYFGEGSWLTVV.

The chain carries TRBV2 and TRBJ2-3, with D uncertain. CDR3 length equals 14 residues. Deletions cut 3 bases from V and 2 bases from J, with 9 bases between. Germline V lookup: CDR1 SNHLY, CDR2 FYNNEI. As DNA, the CDR3 is TGTGCCAGCAGTGAGGCTGGTTTCACAGATACGCAGTATTTT. Translated, it gives CASSEAGFTDTQYF.

J is TRBJ1-1 and V is TRBV3-1 (or the pseudogene TRBV3-2); D is unclear. Trimming shortened V by 3 bases and J by 10 bases, and 12 bases separated the two germline ends. Germline values: CDR1 LGHDT, CDR2 YNNKEL (reference sequence). This CDR3 comprises 12 residues. The CDR3 region has the DNA TGTGCCAGCAGCCATTTGGGCGGGGTAGCTTTCTTT. Translated, it gives CASSHLGGVAFF.

V is TRBV2 and J is TRBJ1-4; possible D gene TRBD1, 5 bases. Germline-derived CDR1 and CDR2 are SNHLY and FYNNEI. The V gene lost 10 bases and the J gene lost 5 bases, with 17 bases spanning the gap. The length of the CDR3 is 14 residues. The CDR3 loop is CATQAGGYNEKLFF. The DNA for the CDR3 is TGTGCCACCCAGGCTGGGGGGTACAATGAAAAACTGTTTTTT.

V is TRBV5-1 and J is TRBJ1-1; TRBD1 agrees at 7 bases. Germline CDR1 reads SGHRS; CDR2 reads YFSETQ. J lost 6 bases, V lost 4 bases, and 12 bases had no gene match. The CDR3 is 15 residues long. The CDR3: CASSTGQDRVPEAFF. The CDR3 nucleotides are TGCGCCAGCAGCACCGGACAGGACAGAGTCCCTGAAGCTTTCTTT.

The rearrangement joins TRBV12-3 or TRBV12-4 to TRBJ1-5; TRBD1 is a possible D gene (5 bases). The CDR3 spans 13 residues. V dropped 1 base and J dropped 7 bases, with 8 bases sitting between them. The CDR3 region has the DNA TGTGCCAGCAGTTTAGAGGGGTTCCAGCCCCAGCATTTT. Translated, it gives CASSLEGFQPQHF.

Note on this clone: One end of the junction is discordant with germline, which a read error may explain. The chain combines TRBV14 with TRBJ1-3; the D gene is possibly TRBD1 (5 bases). This CDR3 has 11 amino acids. Looked up from germline, CDR1 is SGHDN and CDR2 is FVKESK. CDR3 sequence reads: CASSQFRAEVF. Written as DNA, the CDR3 is TGTGCCAGCAGCCAATTCAGGGCCGAAGTATTT.

This rearrangement joins TRBV5-1 to TRBJ1-1, with D possibly matching TRBD1 (5 bases). Germline-derived CDR1 and CDR2 are SGHRS and YFSETQ. The CDR3 is 11 amino acids. The V and J ends lost 2 bases and 10 bases respectively, with 9 bases between them. CDR3 DNA: TGCGCCAGCAGCTTTGCTGGGGCAGCTTTCTTT. Its translation is CASSFAGAAFF.

V usage is TRBV12-5 and J usage is TRBJ2-1, with 10 bases identical to TRBD2. V lost 2 bases, J lost 3 bases, and 7 bases stayed unmatched. Germline V gives CDR1 LGHNT, CDR2 FRNRAP. The CDR3 has 17 amino acids. The CDR3 sequence is CASGLSPGTSVYNEQFF. The CDR3 nucleotides read TGTGCTAGTGGTTTGTCCCCCGGGACTAGCGTCTACAATGAGCAGTTCTTC.

V gene TRBV19 combines with J gene TRBJ1-1; 8 nucleotides align to TRBD1. CDR3 size: 14 residues. Germline assignment: CDR1 LNHDA and CDR2 SQIVND (reference sequence). The ends lost 4 bases at V and 4 bases at J; junction bases unmatched: 5. The CDR3 nucleotides are TGTGCCAGTAGTACAGGGGGCGAATTCACTGAAGCTTTCTTT. This encodes CASSTGGEFTEAFF. Complete variable domain (other parts from reference TRBV19 and TRBJ1-1): DGGITQSPKYLFRKEGQNVTLSCEQNLNHDAMYWYRQDPGQGLRLIYYSQIVNDFQKGDIAEGYSVSREKKESFPLTVTSAQKNPTAFYLCASSTGGEFTEAFFGQGTRLTVV.